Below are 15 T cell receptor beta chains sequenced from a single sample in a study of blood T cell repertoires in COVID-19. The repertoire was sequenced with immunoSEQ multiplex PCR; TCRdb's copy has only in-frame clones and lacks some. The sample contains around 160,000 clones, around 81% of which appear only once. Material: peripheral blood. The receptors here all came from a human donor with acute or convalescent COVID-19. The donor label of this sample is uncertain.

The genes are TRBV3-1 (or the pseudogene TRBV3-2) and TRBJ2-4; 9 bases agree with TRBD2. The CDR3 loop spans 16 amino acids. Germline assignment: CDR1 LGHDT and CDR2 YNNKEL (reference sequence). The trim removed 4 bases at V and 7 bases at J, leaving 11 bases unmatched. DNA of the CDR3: TGTGCCAGCAGCCTCTGGGATAGCGGGGGCGTGAACATTCAGTACTTC. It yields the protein CASSLWDSGGVNIQYF.

CDR3 in DNA: TGCGCCAGCAGCTTGGAGTCCGGGGGATACTACAATGAGCAGTTCTTC. It is translated as CASSLESGGYYNEQFF. The V and J genes are TRBV5-1 and TRBJ2-1; a weak D match, TRBD2 (6 bases). V dropped 0 bases and J dropped 3 bases, with 13 bases sitting between them. This CDR3 has 16 amino acids. From germline, CDR1 is SGHRS and CDR2 YFSETQ.

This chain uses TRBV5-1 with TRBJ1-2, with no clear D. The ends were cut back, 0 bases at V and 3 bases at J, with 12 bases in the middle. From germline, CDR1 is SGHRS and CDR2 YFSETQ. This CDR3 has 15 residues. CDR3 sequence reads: CASSLGHKMDYGYTF. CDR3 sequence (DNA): TGCGCCAGCAGCTTGGGACACAAGATGGACTATGGCTACACCTTC.

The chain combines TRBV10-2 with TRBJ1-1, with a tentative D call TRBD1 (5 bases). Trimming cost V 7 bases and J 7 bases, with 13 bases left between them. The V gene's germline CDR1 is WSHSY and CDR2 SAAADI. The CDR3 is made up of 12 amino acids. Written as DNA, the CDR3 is TGCGCCAGCATGCAAGGGGCCGTTGAAGCTTTCTTT. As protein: CASMQGAVEAFF.

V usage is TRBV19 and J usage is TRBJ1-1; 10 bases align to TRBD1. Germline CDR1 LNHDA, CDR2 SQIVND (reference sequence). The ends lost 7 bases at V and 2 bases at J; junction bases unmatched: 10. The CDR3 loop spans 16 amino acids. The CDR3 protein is CASTLDRGPFNTEAFF. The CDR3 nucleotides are TGTGCCAGTACCCTAGACAGGGGGCCCTTTAACACTGAAGCTTTCTTT.

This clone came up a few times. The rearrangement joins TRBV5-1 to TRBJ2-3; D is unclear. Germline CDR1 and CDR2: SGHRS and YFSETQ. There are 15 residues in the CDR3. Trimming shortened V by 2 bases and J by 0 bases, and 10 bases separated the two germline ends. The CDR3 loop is CASSFGRPSTDTQYF. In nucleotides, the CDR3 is TGCGCCAGCAGCTTTGGGCGCCCAAGCACAGATACGCAGTATTTT.

CDR3 DNA sequence: TGTGCCAGCAGCTTAGCGCTGGGCGGGGACTATGGCTACACCTTC. Its protein is CASSLALGGDYGYTF. The chain carries TRBV7-8 and TRBJ1-2; D is unresolved. V was trimmed by 0 bases and J by 3 bases, leaving 11 bases between them. The length of the CDR3 is 15 residues. CDR1 and CDR2 (germline): SGHVS, FQNEAQ.

The DNA for the CDR3 is TGTGCCAGCAGCTACACAGGGGTTACGCAGTATTTT. Amino acid sequence: CASSYTGVTQYF. The gene calls are TRBV5-6 and TRBJ2-3, with 7 bases that match TRBD1. V shed 3 bases, J shed 8 bases, and the junction held 3 bases outside the gene matches. Germline V CDR1 and CDR2: SGHDT, YYEEEE. The CDR3 runs 12 residues.

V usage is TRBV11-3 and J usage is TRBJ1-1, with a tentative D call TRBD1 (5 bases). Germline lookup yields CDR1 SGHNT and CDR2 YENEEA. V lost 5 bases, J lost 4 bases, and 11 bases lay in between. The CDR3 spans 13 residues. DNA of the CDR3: TGTGCCAGCAGCCCGGGACTAGGCACTGAAGCTTTCTTT. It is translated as CASSPGLGTEAFF.

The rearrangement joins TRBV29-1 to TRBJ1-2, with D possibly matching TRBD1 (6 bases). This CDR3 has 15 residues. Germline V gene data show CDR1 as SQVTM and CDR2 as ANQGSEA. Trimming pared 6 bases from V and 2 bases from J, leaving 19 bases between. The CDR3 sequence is CSVKNPHRVNYGYTF. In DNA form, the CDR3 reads TGCAGCGTGAAAAACCCGCACAGGGTCAACTATGGCTACACCTTC. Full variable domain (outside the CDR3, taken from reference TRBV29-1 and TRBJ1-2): SAVISQKPSRDICQRGTSLTIQCQVDSQVTMMFWYRQQPGQSLTLIATANQGSEATYESGFVIDKFPISRPNLTFSTLTVSNMSPEDSSIYLCSVKNPHRVNYGYTFGSGTRLTVV.

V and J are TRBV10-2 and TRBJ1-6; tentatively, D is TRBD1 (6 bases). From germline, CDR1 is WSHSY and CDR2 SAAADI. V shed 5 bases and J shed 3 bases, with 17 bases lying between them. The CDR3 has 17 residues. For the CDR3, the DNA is TGCGCCAGCAGTTTTCTCCTGGACAGCCTCTATAATTCACCCCTCCACTTT. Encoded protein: CASSFLLDSLYNSPLHF.

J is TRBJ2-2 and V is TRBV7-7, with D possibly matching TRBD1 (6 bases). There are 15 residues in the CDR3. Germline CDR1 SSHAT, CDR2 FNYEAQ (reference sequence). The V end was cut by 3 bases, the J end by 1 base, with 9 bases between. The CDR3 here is CASSLDSMNTGELFF. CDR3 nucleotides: TGTGCCAGCAGCTTGGACAGCATGAACACCGGGGAGCTGTTTTTT.

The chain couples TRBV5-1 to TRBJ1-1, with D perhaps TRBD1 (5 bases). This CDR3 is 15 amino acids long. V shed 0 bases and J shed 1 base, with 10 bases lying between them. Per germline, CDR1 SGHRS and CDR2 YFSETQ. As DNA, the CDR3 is TGCGCCAGCAGCTTGGAAGGGGTGGCGAACACTGAAGCTTTCTTT. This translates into CASSLEGVANTEAFF.

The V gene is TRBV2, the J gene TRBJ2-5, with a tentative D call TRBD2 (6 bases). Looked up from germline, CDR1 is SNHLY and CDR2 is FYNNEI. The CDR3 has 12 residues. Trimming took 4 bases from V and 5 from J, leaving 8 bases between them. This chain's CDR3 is CASSGAGETQYF. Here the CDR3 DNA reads TGTGCCAGCAGTGGGGCGGGGGAGACCCAGTACTTC.

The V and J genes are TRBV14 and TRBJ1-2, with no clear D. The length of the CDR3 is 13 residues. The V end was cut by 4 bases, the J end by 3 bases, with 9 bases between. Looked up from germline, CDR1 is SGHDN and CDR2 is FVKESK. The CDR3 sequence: CASSPWEDYGYTF. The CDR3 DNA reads TGTGCCAGCAGCCCCTGGGAGGACTATGGCTACACCTTC.